Below are 5 T cell receptor beta chains sequenced from a single sample in a study of blood T cell repertoires in COVID-19. Some clones are missing from TCRdb's copy, which holds only in-frame ones; the method was immunoSEQ multiplex PCR. The data show about 160,000 clones, 75% to 85% seen once. The sequenced sample was PBMCs or T cells enriched from blood (not recorded which). The receptor source for this set is a woman between 55 and 75 years old who had recovered from COVID-19.

This chain's CDR3 is CASSLGQDRGRGNQPQHF. The CDR3 DNA follows: TGTGCCAGCAGCTTAGGTCAGGACAGGGGCCGGGGCAATCAGCCCCAGCATTTT. The gene calls are TRBV7-9 and TRBJ1-5; 9 bases line up with TRBD1. The J segment lost 2 bases and the V segment lost 1 base, leaving 9 bases of the junction unmatched. The CDR3 sequence is 18 residues long. CDR1 SEHNR and CDR2 FQNEAQ come from the germline V gene (reference sequence).

The gene calls are TRBV5-1 and TRBJ2-3; TRBD2 agrees at 8 bases. After removal of 7 bases from V and 3 bases from J, the junction contained 16 bases not matched to a gene. This CDR3 comprises 17 residues. The germline CDR1 and CDR2 sequences are SGHRS and YFSETQ. The CDR3 spells CASEAGGAFWKTDTQYF. The CDR3 region has the DNA TGCGCCAGCGAGGCGGGGGGCGCGTTCTGGAAAACAGATACGCAGTATTTT. Using reference TRBV5-1 and TRBJ2-3 for the parts outside the CDR3, the full variable domain is KAGVTQTPRYLIKTRGQQVTLSCSPISGHRSVSWYQQTPGQGLQFLFEYFSETQRNKGNFPGRFSGRQFSNSRSEMNVSTLELGDSALYLCASEAGGAFWKTDTQYFGPGTRLTVL.

The chain is built from TRBV4-2 and TRBJ2-7; the D gene is possibly TRBD2 (7 bases). CDR1 and CDR2 from the germline V gene are LGHNA and YNFKEQ. This CDR3 region has 13 residues. V lost 8 bases and J 6 bases, leaving 17 bases between the germline ends. The CDR3 sequence is CASARRGGPEQYF. The DNA of the CDR3 is TGTGCCAGCGCCCGGAGGGGGGGCCCCGAGCAGTACTTC.

The chain employs TRBV7-8 and TRBJ1-5, with a possible D match to TRBD1 (6 bases). CDR3 length: 15 residues. V shed 6 bases and J shed 3 bases, with 15 bases lying between them. CDR1 is SGHVS, CDR2 FQNEAQ, per germline. The CDR3 protein is CASSGVGGNNQPQHF. The CDR3 nucleotides read TGTGCCAGCAGTGGGGTAGGGGGAAACAATCAGCCCCAGCATTTT.

This clone was counted between two and nine times. V is TRBV19 and J is TRBJ2-3, with 9 bases aligning to TRBD1. Per the germline V gene, CDR1 is LNHDA and CDR2 is SQIVND (reference sequence). The CDR3 spans 14 residues. The V gene end was trimmed by 5 bases and the J gene end by 6 bases; junction bases not matched to a gene: 6. DNA for the CDR3: TGTGCCAGTAGTTCGGGACAGGGCATGGATACGCAGTATTTT. Translation: CASSSGQGMDTQYF.